Shown below are 27 T cell receptor beta chains from a single sample sequenced in a study of PD-1 blockade in classical Hodgkin lymphoma. Time point defined: cycle 4 day 1 (C4D1), after less than 7 weeks of nivolumab. The patients all showed relapse after autologous stem cell transplantation, while their brentuximab vedotin exposure varied. Sequencing used immunoSEQ multiplex PCR; TCRdb keeps in-frame clones, though not all of them. The sample holds about 41,000 clones, approximately 70% seen once. The source was peripheral blood mononuclear cells (PBMCs), collected before the fourth cycle of nivolumab. These receptors all stem from a human donor with classical Hodgkin lymphoma.

The chain carries TRBV7-6 and TRBJ2-1; D is unclear. CDR1 is SGHVS, CDR2 FNYEAQ, per germline. The CDR3 consists of 14 residues. V dropped 2 bases and J dropped 6 bases, with 11 bases sitting between them. CDR3 in amino acids: CASSLSDDSNEQFF. The CDR3 nucleotides read TGTGCCAGCAGCTTAAGCGACGATAGCAATGAGCAGTTCTTC.

This rearrangement joins TRBV14 to TRBJ2-7; 15 nucleotides line up with TRBD2. Per the germline V gene, CDR1 is SGHDN and CDR2 is FVKESK. The CDR3 totals 16 residues. V trimming: 1 base; J trimming: 5 bases; junction bases outside the gene matches: 3. The DNA of the CDR3 is TGTGCCAGCAGCCAAGGGACTAGCGGGGGGGCCGACGAGCAGTACTTC. It is translated as CASSQGTSGGADEQYF.

The chain uses TRBV19 and TRBJ2-1; tentatively, D is TRBD2 (5 bases). The germline CDR1 and CDR2 sequences are LNHDA and SQIVND (reference sequence). The CDR3 contains 14 residues. Trimming took 4 bases from V and 6 from J, leaving 13 bases between them. CDR3 in amino acids: CASSTVGRGNEQFF. The CDR3 nucleotides read TGTGCCAGTAGTACGGTCGGACGGGGCAATGAGCAGTTCTTC.

The rearrangement uses TRBV19 and TRBJ2-5; no clear D. The CDR3 totals 15 residues. The ends were cut back, 6 bases at V and 5 bases at J, with 19 bases in the middle. Germline V gene lookup returns CDR1 LNHDA and CDR2 SQIVND (reference sequence). The CDR3: CASRSLSDGTETQYF. CDR3 sequence (DNA): TGTGCCAGTAGATCACTATCGGACGGCACCGAGACCCAGTACTTC.

In the case of this clone: Other DNA sequences within the sample encode an identical CDR3. The V and J genes are TRBV5-6 and TRBJ2-2, with a tentative D call TRBD1 (5 bases). Trimming took 4 bases from V and 1 from J, leaving 8 bases between them. Germline CDR1 reads SGHDT; CDR2 reads YYEEEE. The CDR3 has 14 amino acids. CDR3 bases: TGTGCCAGCAGCCCGACAGTGAACACCGGGGAGCTGTTTTTT. Translated: CASSPTVNTGELFF.

The V and J genes are TRBV6-6 and TRBJ1-2; D call uncertain. Germline-derived CDR1 and CDR2 are MNHNY and SVGAGI (reference sequence). The CDR3 extends over 15 amino acids. V dropped 5 bases and J dropped 8 bases, with 21 bases sitting between them. The CDR3 region is CASSPPRVWESGYTF. In DNA, the CDR3 is TGTGCCAGCAGTCCCCCCAGAGTATGGGAGTCCGGCTACACCTTC.

The chain joins TRBV19 to TRBJ1-1; 8 bases align to TRBD1. J was trimmed by 2 bases and V by 7 bases; bases with no gene match: 33. CDR3 size: 23 residues. Germline CDR1 LNHDA, CDR2 SQIVND (reference sequence). The CDR3 reads CASIGGVTTMTRTGLKVNTEAFF. The CDR3 region has the DNA TGTGCCAGTATTGGAGGGGTGACCACCATGACACGGACAGGGCTGAAGGTCAACACTGAAGCTTTCTTT.

The V and J genes are TRBV7-8 and TRBJ1-1, with 10 bases fitting TRBD1. This CDR3 is 17 amino acids long. J was trimmed by 6 bases and V by 5 bases; bases with no gene match: 15. Germline V CDR1 and CDR2: SGHVS, FQNEAQ. The CDR3 protein is CASSADRGLFMDSEAFF. The CDR3 bases are TGTGCCAGCAGCGCCGACAGGGGGCTTTTCATGGACTCTGAAGCTTTCTTT.

The chain combines TRBV6-5 with TRBJ1-2; 7 positions match TRBD1. Germline V CDR1 and CDR2: MNHEY, SVGAGI. This CDR3 is 15 amino acids long. Trimming at V came to 0 bases and at J to 4 bases, leaving 5 bases not matched to a gene. The CDR3 region has the DNA TGTGCCAGCAGTTACTCGGTTCAGGGGGGCTATGGCTACACCTTC. This translates into CASSYSVQGGYGYTF.

The gene calls are TRBV9 and TRBJ2-3, with D perhaps TRBD1 (6 bases). Trimming removed 1 base at V and 2 bases at J, with 8 bases between. The germline CDR1 and CDR2 sequences are SGDLS and YYNGEE. The CDR3 length is 14 residues. The CDR3 DNA reads as TGTGCCAGCAGCGTATACAGGGCCACAGATACGCAGTATTTT. Its translation: CASSVYRATDTQYF.

This clone was recorded a few times. V and J are TRBV9 and TRBJ2-7; maybe TRBD2 (6 bases). The CDR3 spans 15 residues. Trimming cost V 0 bases and J 0 bases, with 10 bases left between them. Germline CDR1 and CDR2: SGDLS and YYNGEE. This CDR3 reads CASSVGSGGSYEQYF. CDR3 nucleotides: TGTGCCAGCAGCGTAGGGTCCGGGGGCTCCTACGAGCAGTACTTC.

By share of the sample, this clone is medium-sized. The rearrangement joins TRBV7-9 to TRBJ1-2, with D possibly matching TRBD1 (5 bases). The ends were cut back, 3 bases at V and 6 bases at J, with 14 bases in the middle. The CDR3 has 14 residues. CDR1 and CDR2 (germline): SEHNR, FQNEAQ (reference sequence). CDR3 in amino acids: CASSLGQGWDGYTF. The CDR3 nucleotides read TGTGCCAGCAGCTTGGGGCAGGGATGGGATGGCTACACCTTC.

The chain combines TRBV7-3 with TRBJ2-3; 10 bases align to TRBD2. Germline lookup yields CDR1 SGHTA and CDR2 FQGTGA. J gave up 6 bases and V 2 bases, and 5 bases lay outside the gene matches. The CDR3 is 15 residues long. CDR3 in DNA: TGTGCCAGCAGCTTACTAGCGGGGGTCCCGGATACGCAGTATTTT. Its translation is CASSLLAGVPDTQYF.

The rearrangement uses TRBV5-1 and TRBJ1-1; D is perhaps TRBD1 (6 bases). Germline-derived CDR1 and CDR2 are SGHRS and YFSETQ. The CDR3 runs to 14 residues. Trimming took 4 bases from V and 11 from J, leaving 21 bases between them. CDR3 amino acids: CASSNTSPGHAAFF. DNA of the CDR3: TGCGCCAGCAGCAATACCTCCCCGGGACATGCGGCTTTCTTT.

Concerning this clone itself: At one end, the junction sequence differs from germline, possibly due to a read error. V is TRBV4-3 and J is TRBJ2-4; 8 bases are a match to TRBD2. Germline lookup yields CDR1 LGHNA and CDR2 YSLEER. The CDR3 is made up of 15 amino acids. The CDR3 sequence is CASSKEGTSKNIQYF. In nucleotides, the CDR3 is TGCGCCAGCAGCAAAGAGGGGACTAGCAAAAACATTCAGTACTTC.

The V call is TRBV27, the J call TRBJ1-2; D possibly corresponds to TRBD1 (5 bases). Germline-derived CDR1 and CDR2 are MNHEY and SMNVEV (reference sequence). Trimming took 5 bases from V and 3 from J, leaving 16 bases between them. The CDR3 is made up of 15 amino acids. CDR3 amino acids: CASSERGSLDYGYTF. The CDR3 DNA reads TGTGCCAGCAGTGAAAGGGGATCTCTGGACTATGGCTACACCTTC.

The chain couples TRBV19 to TRBJ1-5, with TRBD1 matching over 7 bases. Germline trimming cut 6 bases from V and 2 bases from J; bases unmatched to any gene: 7. CDR3 size: 15 residues. CDR1 is LNHDA and CDR2 is SQIVND in the germline V gene (reference sequence). CDR3 coding DNA: TGTGCCAGTAGCCGACAGGGTTGGGGCAATCAGCCCCAGCATTTT. Amino acid sequence: CASSRQGWGNQPQHF.

In this sample, this clone turned up a few times. The genes are TRBV29-1 and TRBJ1-1; D unclear. V lost 4 bases, J lost 5 bases, and 8 bases lay in between. This CDR3 is built from 11 residues. The germline CDR1 and CDR2 sequences are SQVTM and ANQGSEA. This chain's CDR3 is CSVVAKTEAFF. CDR3 in DNA: TGCAGCGTTGTGGCTAAGACTGAAGCTTTCTTT. Variable domain in full (rest from reference TRBV29-1 and TRBJ1-1): SAVISQKPSRDICQRGTSLTIQCQVDSQVTMMFWYRQQPGQSLTLIATANQGSEATYESGFVIDKFPISRPNLTFSTLTVSNMSPEDSSIYLCSVVAKTEAFFGQGTRLTVV.

This rearrangement joins TRBV5-1 to TRBJ1-2; D unclear. Deletions cut 4 bases from V and 5 bases from J, with 18 bases between. There are 15 residues in the CDR3. Germline lookup yields CDR1 SGHRS and CDR2 YFSETQ. CDR3 amino acids: CASSPKEALGYGYTF. Written as DNA, the CDR3 is TGCGCCAGCAGCCCTAAGGAGGCCTTAGGGTATGGCTACACCTTC.

This chain joins TRBV27 and TRBJ2-6, with a weak D call TRBD1 (6 bases). The V end lost 0 bases, the J end lost 2 bases, and 17 bases lay between the germline ends. The length of the CDR3 is 19 residues. Per the germline V gene, CDR1 is MNHEY and CDR2 is SMNVEV (reference sequence). The CDR3 loop is CASSLSQDIRQAGANVLTF. CDR3 nucleotide sequence: TGTGCCAGCAGTTTATCCCAGGACATTCGACAGGCTGGGGCCAACGTCCTGACTTTC. The complete variable domain, with remaining parts taken from reference TRBV27 and TRBJ2-6, reads EAQVTQNPRYLITVTGKKLTVTCSQNMNHEYMSWYRQDPGLGLRQIYYSMNVEVTDKGDVPEGYKVSRKEKRNFPLILESPSPNQTSLYFCASSLSQDIRQAGANVLTFGAGSRLTVL.

This clone was detected once. The V gene is TRBV9, the J gene TRBJ1-2, with 7 bases identical to TRBD1. This CDR3 region has 15 residues. V shed 4 bases, J shed 2 bases, and the junction held 8 bases outside the gene matches. Germline V gives CDR1 SGDLS, CDR2 YYNGEE. The CDR3 nucleotides are TGTGCCAGCAGCCGGCCGGGAGGGGGCAACTATGGCTACACCTTC. Translation gives CASSRPGGGNYGYTF.

This chain connects TRBV2 to TRBJ1-3; TRBD1 might be the D (5 bases). The CDR3 extends over 14 amino acids. V lost 10 bases to trimming and J lost 0 bases, with 13 bases between them. CDR1 SNHLY and CDR2 FYNNEI come from the germline V gene. The chain's CDR3 is CAIPRDSSGNTIYF. The CDR3 DNA reads as TGTGCCATCCCCCGGGACTCCTCTGGAAACACCATATATTTT.

The chain is built from TRBV2 and TRBJ1-2; D not certain. V was trimmed by 7 bases and J by 7 bases, leaving 7 bases between them. The germline gives CDR1 SNHLY, CDR2 FYNNEI. CDR3 length: 10 residues. The CDR3 DNA reads as TGTGCCAGCAACGGTGTTGGCTACACCTTC. Its translation is CASNGVGYTF.

J is TRBJ1-3 and V is TRBV5-4; TRBD1 is a possible D gene (5 bases). The CDR3 covers 14 residues. V lost 0 bases and J 2 bases, leaving 6 bases between the germline ends. Germline CDR1 is SGHNT and CDR2 is YYREEE (reference sequence). For the CDR3, the DNA is TGTGCCAGCAGCTTGGTAGGGGCTGGAAACACCATATATTTT. Amino acids: CASSLVGAGNTIYF.

The chain has TRBV18 and TRBJ1-2; D is undetermined. Germline V gives CDR1 KGHSH, CDR2 LQKENI. V shed 0 bases and J shed 6 bases, with 2 bases lying between them. The CDR3 is 11 residues long. CDR3 region: CASSPPNGYTF. The CDR3 DNA reads TGTGCCAGCTCACCACCAAATGGCTACACCTTC.

The chain combines TRBV5-8 with TRBJ2-7; D not resolved. Trimming removed 5 bases from V and 6 bases from J, with 15 bases in between. CDR3 length: 13 residues. The germline V gene has CDR1 SGHTS and CDR2 YDEGEE. CDR3: CASSGKAGVEQYF. The CDR3 DNA is TGTGCCAGCAGTGGTAAGGCTGGCGTCGAGCAGTACTTC.

The chain couples TRBV9 to TRBJ2-1; D perhaps matches TRBD2 (5 bases). With 0 bases removed from V and 7 bases from J, the gap between germline ends came to 8 bases. The CDR3 is 13 residues long. Germline V gene lookup returns CDR1 SGDLS and CDR2 YYNGEE. The CDR3 coding sequence is TGTGCCAGCAGCGTAGCTCCGGGGAATGAGCAGTTCTTC. Translation gives CASSVAPGNEQFF.